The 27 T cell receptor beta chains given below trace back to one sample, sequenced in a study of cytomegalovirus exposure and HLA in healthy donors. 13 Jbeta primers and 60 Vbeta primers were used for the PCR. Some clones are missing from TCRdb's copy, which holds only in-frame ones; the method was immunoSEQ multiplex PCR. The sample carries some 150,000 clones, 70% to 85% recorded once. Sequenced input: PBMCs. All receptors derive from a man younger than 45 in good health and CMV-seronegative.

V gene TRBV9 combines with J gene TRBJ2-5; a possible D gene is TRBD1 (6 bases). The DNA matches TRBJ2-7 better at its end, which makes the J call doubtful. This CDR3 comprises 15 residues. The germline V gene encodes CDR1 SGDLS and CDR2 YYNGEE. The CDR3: CASSPQQGSSYEQYF. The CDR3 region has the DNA TGTGCCAGCAGCCCCCAGCAGGGGTCCTCCTACGAGCAGTACTTC.

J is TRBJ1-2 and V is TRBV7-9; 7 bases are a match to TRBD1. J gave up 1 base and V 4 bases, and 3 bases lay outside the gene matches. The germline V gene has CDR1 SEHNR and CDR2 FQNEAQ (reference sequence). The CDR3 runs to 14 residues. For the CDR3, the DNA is TGTGCCAGCAGCTCTGGGGACAGTAACTATGGCTACACCTTC. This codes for CASSSGDSNYGYTF.

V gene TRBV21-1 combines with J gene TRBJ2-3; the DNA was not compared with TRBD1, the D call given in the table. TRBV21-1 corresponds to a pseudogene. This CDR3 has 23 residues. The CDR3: CASSKWAHSFRVLFDRGRGTQYF. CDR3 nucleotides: TGTGCCAGCAGCAAATGGGCGCATTCCTTCCGGGTTCTCTTCGACAGGGGGCGGGGTACGCAGTATTTT.

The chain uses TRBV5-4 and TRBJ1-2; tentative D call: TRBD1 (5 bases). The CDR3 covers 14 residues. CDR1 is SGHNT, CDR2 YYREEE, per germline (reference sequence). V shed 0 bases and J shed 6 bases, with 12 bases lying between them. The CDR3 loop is CASSLEGQGHGYTF. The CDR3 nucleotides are TGTGCCAGCAGCTTGGAAGGCCAGGGCCATGGCTACACCTTC.

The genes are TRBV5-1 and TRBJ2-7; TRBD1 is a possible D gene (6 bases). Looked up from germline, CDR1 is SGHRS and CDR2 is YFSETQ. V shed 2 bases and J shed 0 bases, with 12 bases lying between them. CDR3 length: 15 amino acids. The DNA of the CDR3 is TGCGCCAGCAGCTTCCGGGACATGAGCTCCTACGAGCAGTACTTC. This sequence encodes CASSFRDMSSYEQYF. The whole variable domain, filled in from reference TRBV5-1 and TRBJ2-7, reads KAGVTQTPRYLIKTRGQQVTLSCSPISGHRSVSWYQQTPGQGLQFLFEYFSETQRNKGNFPGRFSGRQFSNSRSEMNVSTLELGDSALYLCASSFRDMSSYEQYFGPGTRLTVT.

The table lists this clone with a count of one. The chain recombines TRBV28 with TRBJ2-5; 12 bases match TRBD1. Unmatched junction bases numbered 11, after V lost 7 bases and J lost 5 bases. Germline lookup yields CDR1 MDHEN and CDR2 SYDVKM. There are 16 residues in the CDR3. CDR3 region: CASTTRDRGLGETQYF. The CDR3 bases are TGTGCCAGCACTACCCGGGACAGGGGGCTGGGGGAGACCCAGTACTTC.

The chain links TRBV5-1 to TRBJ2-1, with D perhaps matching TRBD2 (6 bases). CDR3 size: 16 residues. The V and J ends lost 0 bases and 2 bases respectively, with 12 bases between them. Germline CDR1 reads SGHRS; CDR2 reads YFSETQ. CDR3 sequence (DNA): TGCGCCAGCAGCTTGGTGCCGCGGGGTACCTACAATGAGCAGTTCTTC. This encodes CASSLVPRGTYNEQFF.

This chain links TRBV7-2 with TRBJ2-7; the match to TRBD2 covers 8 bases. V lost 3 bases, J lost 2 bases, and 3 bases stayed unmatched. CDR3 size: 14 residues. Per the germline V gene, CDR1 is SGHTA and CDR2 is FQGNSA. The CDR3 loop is CASSFGTSAYEQYF. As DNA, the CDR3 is TGTGCCAGCAGCTTTGGGACTAGTGCCTACGAGCAGTACTTC.

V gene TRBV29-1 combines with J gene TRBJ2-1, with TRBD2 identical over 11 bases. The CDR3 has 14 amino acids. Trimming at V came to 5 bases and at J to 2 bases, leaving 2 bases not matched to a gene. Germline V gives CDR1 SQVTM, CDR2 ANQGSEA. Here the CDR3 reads CSVLTSGAYNEQFF. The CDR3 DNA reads TGCAGCGTTCTGACTAGCGGGGCCTACAATGAGCAGTTCTTC.

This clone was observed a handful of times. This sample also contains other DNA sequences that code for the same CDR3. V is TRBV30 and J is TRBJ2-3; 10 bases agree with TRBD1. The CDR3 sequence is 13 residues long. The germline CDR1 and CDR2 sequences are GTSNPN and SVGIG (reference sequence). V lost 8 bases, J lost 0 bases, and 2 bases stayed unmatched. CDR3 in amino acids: CAGDRGSTDTQYF. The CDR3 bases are TGTGCCGGGGACAGGGGAAGCACAGATACGCAGTATTTT.

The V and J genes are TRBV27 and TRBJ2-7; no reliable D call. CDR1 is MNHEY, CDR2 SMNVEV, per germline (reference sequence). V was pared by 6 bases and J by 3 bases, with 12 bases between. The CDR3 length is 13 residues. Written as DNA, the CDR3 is TGTGCCAGCAGCCAGGCAGTCTACTACGAGCAGTACTTC. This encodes CASSQAVYYEQYF.

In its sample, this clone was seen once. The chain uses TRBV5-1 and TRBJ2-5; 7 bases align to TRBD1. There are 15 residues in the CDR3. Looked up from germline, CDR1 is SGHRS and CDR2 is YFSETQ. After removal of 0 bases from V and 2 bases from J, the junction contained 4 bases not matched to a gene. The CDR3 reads CASSLGPGQQETQYF. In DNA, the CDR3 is TGCGCCAGCAGCTTGGGCCCGGGACAGCAAGAGACCCAGTACTTC.

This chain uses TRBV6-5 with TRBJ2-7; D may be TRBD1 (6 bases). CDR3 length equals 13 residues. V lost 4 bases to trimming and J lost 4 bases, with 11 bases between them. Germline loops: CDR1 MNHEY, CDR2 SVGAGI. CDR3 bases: TGTGCCAGCAGTTTAGGACAGTTATACGAGCAGTACTTC. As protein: CASSLGQLYEQYF.

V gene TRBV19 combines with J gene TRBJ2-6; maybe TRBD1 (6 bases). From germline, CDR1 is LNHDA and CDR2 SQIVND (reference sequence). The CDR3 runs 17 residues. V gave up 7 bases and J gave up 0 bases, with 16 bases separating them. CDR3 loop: CASTPTGGNSGANVLTF. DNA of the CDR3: TGTGCCAGTACCCCGACAGGTGGGAACTCTGGGGCCAACGTCCTGACTTTC.

CDR3 coding DNA: TGTGCCAGCAGTTTACAGACAGGGGATCCCTACGAGCAGTACTTC. This sequence encodes CASSLQTGDPYEQYF. This rearrangement joins TRBV28 to TRBJ2-7; TRBD1 matches 8 bases. CDR3 size: 15 residues. The V gene's germline CDR1 is MDHEN and CDR2 SYDVKM. Trimming at V came to 2 bases and at J to 2 bases, leaving 5 bases not matched to a gene.

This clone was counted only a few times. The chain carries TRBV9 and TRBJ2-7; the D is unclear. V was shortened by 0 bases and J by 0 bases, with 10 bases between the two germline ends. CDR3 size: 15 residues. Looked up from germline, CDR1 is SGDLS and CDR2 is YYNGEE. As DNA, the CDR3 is TGTGCCAGCAGCGTAGAACAGTCTACCTCCTACGAGCAGTACTTC. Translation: CASSVEQSTSYEQYF.

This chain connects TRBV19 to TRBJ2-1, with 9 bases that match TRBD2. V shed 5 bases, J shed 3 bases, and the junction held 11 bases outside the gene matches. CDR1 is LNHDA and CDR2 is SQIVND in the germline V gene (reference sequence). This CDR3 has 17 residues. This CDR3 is CASSGGASGDFYNEQFF. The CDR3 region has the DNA TGTGCCAGTAGTGGGGGGGCTAGCGGGGATTTCTACAATGAGCAGTTCTTC.

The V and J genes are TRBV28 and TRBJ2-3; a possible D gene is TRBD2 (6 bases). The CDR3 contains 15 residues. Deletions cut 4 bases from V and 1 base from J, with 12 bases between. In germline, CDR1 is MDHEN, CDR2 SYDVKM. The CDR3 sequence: CASSSDRGGTDTQYF. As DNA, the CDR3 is TGTGCCAGCAGTTCAGACCGCGGGGGCACAGATACGCAGTATTTT.

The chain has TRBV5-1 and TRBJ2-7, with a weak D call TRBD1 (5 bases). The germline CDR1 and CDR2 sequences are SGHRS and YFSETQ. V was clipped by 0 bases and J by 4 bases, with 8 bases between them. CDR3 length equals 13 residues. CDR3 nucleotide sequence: TGCGCCAGCAGCTTGGCGACAGAGTACGAGCAGTACTTC. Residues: CASSLATEYEQYF.

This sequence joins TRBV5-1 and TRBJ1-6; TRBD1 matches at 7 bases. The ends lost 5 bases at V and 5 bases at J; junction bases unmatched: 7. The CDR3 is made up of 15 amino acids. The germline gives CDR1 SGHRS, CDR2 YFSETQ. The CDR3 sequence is CASSFGTADNSPLHF. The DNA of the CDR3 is TGCGCCAGCAGTTTTGGGACAGCAGATAATTCACCCCTCCACTTT.

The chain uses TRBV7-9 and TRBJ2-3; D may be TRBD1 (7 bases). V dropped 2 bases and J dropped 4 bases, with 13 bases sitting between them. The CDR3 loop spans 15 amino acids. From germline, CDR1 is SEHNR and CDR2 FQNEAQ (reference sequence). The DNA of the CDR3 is TGTGCCAGCAGCTTACTTTCAGGGGGGTCAGATACGCAGTATTTT. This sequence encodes CASSLLSGGSDTQYF.

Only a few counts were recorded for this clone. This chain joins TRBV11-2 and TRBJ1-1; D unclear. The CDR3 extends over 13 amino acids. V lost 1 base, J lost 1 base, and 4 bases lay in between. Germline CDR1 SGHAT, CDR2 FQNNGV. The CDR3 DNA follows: TGTGCCAGCAGCTTAGTAGCGAACACTGAAGCTTTCTTT. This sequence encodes CASSLVANTEAFF.

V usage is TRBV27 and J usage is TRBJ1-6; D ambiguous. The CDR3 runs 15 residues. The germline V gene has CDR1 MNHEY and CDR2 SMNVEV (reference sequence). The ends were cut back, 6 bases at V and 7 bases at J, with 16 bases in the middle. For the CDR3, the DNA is TGTGCCAGCAGGTTTGAGGATTTCTACAATTCACCCCTCCACTTT. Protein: CASRFEDFYNSPLHF.

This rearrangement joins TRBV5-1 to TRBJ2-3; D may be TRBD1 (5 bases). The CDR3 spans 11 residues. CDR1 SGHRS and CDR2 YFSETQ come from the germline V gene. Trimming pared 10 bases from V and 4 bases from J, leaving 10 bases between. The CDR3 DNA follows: TGCGCCTCCAGGGAAGCAGATACGCAGTATTTT. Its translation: CASREADTQYF.

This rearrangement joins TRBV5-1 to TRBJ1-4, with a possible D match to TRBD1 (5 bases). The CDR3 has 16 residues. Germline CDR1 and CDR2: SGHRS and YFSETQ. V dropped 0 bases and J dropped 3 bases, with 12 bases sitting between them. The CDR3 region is CASSLGRDGSNEKLFF. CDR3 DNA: TGCGCCAGCAGCTTGGGGAGGGACGGATCTAATGAAAAACTGTTTTTT.

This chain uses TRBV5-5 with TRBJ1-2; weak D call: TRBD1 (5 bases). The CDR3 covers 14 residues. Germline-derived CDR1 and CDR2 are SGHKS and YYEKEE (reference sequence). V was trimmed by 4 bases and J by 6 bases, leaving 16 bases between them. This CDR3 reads CASSAAGLRHGYTF. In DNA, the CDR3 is TGTGCCAGCAGCGCGGCGGGACTGAGGCATGGCTACACCTTC.

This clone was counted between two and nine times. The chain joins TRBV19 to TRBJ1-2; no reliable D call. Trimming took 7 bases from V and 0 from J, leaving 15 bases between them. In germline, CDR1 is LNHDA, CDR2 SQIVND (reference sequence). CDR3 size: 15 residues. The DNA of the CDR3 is TGTGCCAGTACCATCGACGGAGGCTCTAACTATGGCTACACCTTC. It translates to CASTIDGGSNYGYTF.